One and the same sample provided the 10 T cell receptor beta chains below, sequenced in a study of control samples from healthy donors and cancer patients. Sequenced by immunoSEQ multiplex PCR; TCRdb stores in-frame clones only, minus some. The sample lists 98,000 or so clones, 82% occurring once. Sequencing input: blood. These receptors all come from a man in his fifties or sixties in good health.

V and J are TRBV11-2 and TRBJ1-1; D ambiguous. Germline CDR1 and CDR2: SGHAT and FQNNGV. V was trimmed by 4 bases and J by 1 base, leaving 4 bases between them. CDR3 size: 12 residues. The CDR3 bases are TGTGCCAGCAGCTCAAGGAACACTGAAGCTTTCTTT. Residues: CASSSRNTEAFF.

The V call is TRBV28, the J call TRBJ2-3; 13 bases align to TRBD2. Germline loops: CDR1 MDHEN, CDR2 SYDVKM. The CDR3 length is 16 residues. V gave up 6 bases and J gave up 4 bases; unmatched junction bases: 7. The CDR3 DNA reads TGTGCCAGCAGCACACTAGCGGGAGGGCCGGCAGATACGCAGTATTTT. It encodes CASSTLAGGPADTQYF.

The chain couples TRBV6-2 or TRBV6-3 to TRBJ1-2, with a tentative D call TRBD1 (5 bases). The V gene lost 0 bases and the J gene lost 5 bases, with 10 bases spanning the gap. This CDR3 is 14 amino acids long. Looked up from germline, CDR1 is MNHEY and CDR2 is SVGEGT. The CDR3 nucleotides read TGTGCCAGCAGTTACTCCGGGACGGTTTATGGCTACACCTTC. Translating it yields CASSYSGTVYGYTF.

This clone was found a few times. V gene TRBV5-1 combines with J gene TRBJ1-6; 7 bases are shared with TRBD1. Germline V gene sequence: CDR1 SGHRS, CDR2 YFSETQ. Losses at the gene ends were 4 bases for V and 5 bases for J; bases not matched to a gene: 6. CDR3 length: 15 amino acids. The CDR3 sequence is CASSKDRVDNSPLHF. The CDR3 DNA follows: TGCGCCAGCAGCAAAGACAGGGTCGATAATTCACCCCTCCACTTT.

The chain is built from TRBV7-8 and TRBJ1-5; D is unresolved. The V and J ends lost 5 bases and 0 bases respectively, with 5 bases between them. The CDR3 contains 13 residues. In germline, CDR1 is SGHVS, CDR2 FQNEAQ. CDR3 DNA sequence: TGTGCCAGCAGCGACATTAGCAATCAGCCCCAGCATTTT. Residues: CASSDISNQPQHF.

This clone appeared once. This chain links TRBV28 with TRBJ2-5; D possibly matches TRBD1 or TRBD2 (5 bases each). Trimming left V 6 bases short and J 7 bases short, with 24 bases between. CDR3 length: 16 amino acids. CDR1 is MDHEN and CDR2 is SYDVKM in the germline V gene. The CDR3 DNA reads as TGTGCCAGCAGGCCGTACAGGAGTTTTACAGAGGGGACCCAGTACTTC. Translating gives CASRPYRSFTEGTQYF.

The chain links TRBV7-8 to TRBJ2-2; a weak D match, TRBD1 (6 bases). Germline CDR1 SGHVS, CDR2 FQNEAQ. Trimming cost V 8 bases and J 0 bases, with 10 bases left between them. The CDR3 sequence is 14 residues long. The CDR3 region has the DNA TGTGCCAGCCGAGGACAGCCGAACACCGGGGAGCTGTTTTTT. Translated, it gives CASRGQPNTGELFF.

The J gene is TRBJ2-7, the V gene TRBV6-6, with TRBD1 identical over 7 bases. Trimming cost V 7 bases and J 2 bases; bases outside gene matches: 8. This CDR3 is built from 14 residues. Per the germline V gene, CDR1 is MNHNY and CDR2 is SVGAGI (reference sequence). The chain's CDR3 is CASNSGTDPYEQYF. CDR3 sequence (DNA): TGTGCCAGCAACTCCGGGACAGATCCCTACGAGCAGTACTTC.

The J gene is TRBJ2-1, the V gene TRBV4-2, with 10 bases fitting TRBD2. CDR1 LGHNA and CDR2 YNFKEQ come from the germline V gene. CDR3 length: 17 residues. The ends lost 2 bases at V and 8 bases at J; junction bases unmatched: 12. This CDR3 is CASSQRGLAAESDEQFF. CDR3 coding DNA: TGTGCCAGCAGCCAAAGAGGACTAGCGGCGGAAAGCGATGAGCAGTTCTTC.

In this sample, this clone turned up once. The gene calls are TRBV24-1 and TRBJ2-1, with D maybe TRBD2 (5 bases). V shed 4 bases and J shed 9 bases, with 12 bases lying between them. Germline assignment: CDR1 KGHDR and CDR2 SFDVKD. The CDR3 consists of 13 residues. The CDR3 coding sequence is TGTGCCACCAGTGAGCTTCTAGCAGGTGAGCAGTTCTTC. Its protein is CATSELLAGEQFF.